This T cell receptor (beta chain) is from a study of Ad26.COV2.S vaccination and SARS-CoV-2 variants. At the level of the study: In the COV1001 trial, the donor was in the Ad26.COV2.S arm. Doses of Ad26.COV2.S were injected into muscle once or twice, 56 days apart.

Trimming took off 8 bases at V and 1 base at J, with 17 bases between the two ends. Germline CDR1 LNHDA, CDR2 SQIVND (reference sequence). The CDR3 length is 15 residues. Stated treatment: roughly 20 received Ad26.COV2.S at low or high dose, single or two shots; about five received placebo; per-sample allocation not given. Day 63 after the first vaccine or placebo injection was the time point for sampling. The table came from immunoSEQ multiplex PCR; TCRdb's copy has only in-frame clones and leaves some out. The table shows 300,000 to 400,000 clones, with roughly 90% occurring only once. The rearrangement joins TRBV19 to TRBJ1-1; unclear D gene. The TCR originated in a person aged 18-65 years who received the Ad26.COV2.S COVID-19 vaccine or a placebo. The sequences come from peripheral blood, collected in a trial of Ad26.COV2.S vaccine versus placebo. This CDR3 reads CASCRKQAQNTEAFF. As DNA, the CDR3 is TGTGCCAGTTGTCGTAAACAAGCGCAGAACACTGAAGCTTTCTTT. The complete variable domain, with remaining parts taken from reference TRBV19 and TRBJ1-1, reads DGGITQSPKYLFRKEGQNVTLSCEQNLNHDAMYWYRQDPGQGLRLIYYSQIVNDFQKGDIAEGYSVSREKKESFPLTVTSAQKNPTAFYLCASCRKQAQNTEAFFGQGTRLTVV.